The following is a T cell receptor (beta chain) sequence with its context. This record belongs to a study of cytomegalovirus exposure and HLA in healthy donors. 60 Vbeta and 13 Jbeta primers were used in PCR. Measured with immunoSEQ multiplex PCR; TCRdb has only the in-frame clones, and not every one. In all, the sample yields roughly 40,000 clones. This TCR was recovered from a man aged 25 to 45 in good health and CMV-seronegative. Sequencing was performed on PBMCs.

The CDR3 loop is CSAGTGGISYEQYF. The CDR3 DNA sequence: TGCAGCGCCGGGACAGGGGGCATATCCTACGAGCAGTACTTC. This sequence joins TRBV29-1 and TRBJ2-7, with 12 bases aligning to TRBD1. Looked up from germline, CDR1 is SQVTM and CDR2 is ANQGSEA. Trimming took 7 bases from V and 1 from J; bases not matched to a gene: 5. CDR3 length equals 14 residues.